This TCR beta chain was recovered during a study of shared T cell receptors in the human thymus. CDR3 length equals 12 residues. With V trimmed by 6 bases and J by 8 bases, 5 bases remained unmatched. Germline CDR1 is LNHDA and CDR2 is SQIVND (reference sequence). The assay was immunoSEQ multiplex PCR, and TCRdb's table has in-frame clones only and misses some. The sample carries hundreds of thousands of clones, 87% recorded once. These data are also associated with another study on human thymus T cells. That investigation notes: Apparent skewing of V and J gene usage characterized both thymic and blood repertoires.

This TCR came from a boy under three years old with a congenital heart defect. This chain connects TRBV19 to TRBJ2-7, with TRBD1 matching over 9 bases. Material for sequencing was thymocytes. The CDR3 DNA reads as TGTGCCAGTAGAGGGACAGGGTTCAAGCAGTACTTC. Translated: CASRGTGFKQYF. Full variable domain (rest looked up from reference TRBV19 and TRBJ2-7): DGGITQSPKYLFRKEGQNVTLSCEQNLNHDAMYWYRQDPGQGLRLIYYSQIVNDFQKGDIAEGYSVSREKKESFPLTVTSAQKNPTAFYLCASRGTGFKQYFGPGTRLTVT.